A selection of T cell receptor beta chains follows, all from one sample in a study of blood T cell repertoires in COVID-19. This table comes from immunoSEQ multiplex PCR, and its TCRdb copy is limited to in-frame clones, with some not included. The data contain fewer than 250,000 clones, 83% of them singletons. Source material: PBMCs or T cells enriched from blood (not recorded which). Receptor source: a woman between 45 and 60 years old who had been exposed to COVID-19. Each CDR3 is given with its conserved first and last residue. A D gene is named only where the DNA matches it firmly. Clone sizes are given selectively: once, few, many, or a class where the clone is expanded.

>-|TRBV12-5|TRBJ1-3|few
CASGVGGSGNTIYF
TGTGCTAGTGGCGTGGGGGGCTCTGGAAACACCATATATTTT
>-|TRBV10-3|TRBJ1-1|few
CAISDGEDTEAFF
TGTGCCATCAGTGATGGAGAGGACACTGAAGCTTTCTTT
>TRBD2|TRBV27|TRBJ2-3|-
CASRRAGGLDTQYF
TGTGCCAGCCGCCGGGCGGGGGGACTAGATACGCAGTATTTT
>-|TRBV6-5|TRBJ1-5|-
CASSYGGYNQPQHF
TGTGCCAGCAGTTACGGGGGGTACAATCAGCCCCAGCATTTT
>TRBD1|TRBV5-1|TRBJ1-3|-
CASGLEQGGNTIYF
TGCGCCAGCGGCCTCGAACAGGGGGGAAACACCATATATTTT
>-|TRBV7-3|TRBJ2-1|-
CASSYAGPNEQFF
TGTGCCAGCAGCTACGCGGGGCCAAATGAGCAGTTCTTC
>-|TRBV6-5|TRBJ1-1|-
CASSATVNTEAFF
TGTGCCAGCAGCGCAACAGTGAACACTGAAGCTTTCTTT
>TRBD1|TRBV3-1/TRBV3-2|TRBJ1-1|once
CASSQTRPGGNTEAFF
TGTGCCAGCAGCCAGACAAGACCAGGGGGGAACACTGAAGCTTTCTTT
>-|TRBV4-3|TRBJ1-1|once
CASSLSTGGRTEAFF
TGCGCCAGCAGCCTGTCGACGGGGGGTAGGACTGAAGCTTTCTTT
>-|TRBV3-1/TRBV3-2|TRBJ1-5|-
CASSLAVNQPQHF
TGTGCCAGCAGCCTGGCTGTGAATCAGCCCCAGCATTTT
>-|TRBV2|TRBJ1-2|once
CAGKGGYTF
TGCGCGGGGAAGGGCGGCTACACCTTC
>TRBD2|TRBV7-8|TRBJ2-1|-
CASRTTSVSSYNEQFF
TGTGCCAGCAGGACCACTAGCGTTAGCTCCTACAATGAGCAGTTCTTC
>-|TRBV20-1|TRBJ2-5|-
CSAIYEETQYF
TGCAGTGCTATATATGAGGAGACCCAGTACTTC
>TRBD1|TRBV19|TRBJ2-7|-
CASSIGQGAYEQYF
TGTGCCAGTAGTATTGGCCAGGGGGCTTACGAGCAGTACTTC
>TRBD1|TRBV19|TRBJ1-1|-
CASSGQGTTEAFF
TGTGCCAGTAGCGGACAGGGGACGACTGAAGCTTTCTTT
>-|TRBV7-9|TRBJ1-4|-
CASSIEEKLFF
TGTGCCAGCAGCATTGAGGAAAAACTGTTTTTT
>-|TRBV7-8|TRBJ1-1|-
CASSPGGGTTAFF
TGTGCCAGCAGCCCTGGGGGGGGTACGACAGCTTTCTTT
>-|TRBV30|TRBJ2-2|-
CAWSVWGELFF
TGTGCCTGGAGTGTATGGGGCGAGCTGTTTTTT
>-|TRBV29-1|TRBJ2-7|-
CSVLRDYEQYF
TGCAGCGTCCTACGGGACTACGAGCAGTACTTC
>-|TRBV19|TRBJ1-2|-
CASSLDSLYGYTF
TGTGCCAGTAGTCTCGACAGTCTCTATGGCTACACCTTC
>-|TRBV30|TRBJ1-5|-
CAWSVPRAGQPQHF
TGTGCCTGGAGTGTACCCAGGGCCGGTCAGCCCCAGCATTTT
>TRBD1|TRBV28|TRBJ1-5|-
CASSLTGIGQPQHF
TGTGCCAGCAGTTTGACAGGGATTGGGCAGCCCCAGCATTTT
>TRBD2|TRBV28|TRBJ2-7|-
CASSLAGGHHEQYF
TGTGCCAGCAGTTTAGCGGGGGGGCACCACGAGCAGTACTTC
>-|TRBV2|TRBJ1-3|-
CASSEVAGGNTIYF
TGTGCCAGCAGTGAAGTGGCAGGGGGAAACACCATATATTTT
>TRBD1|TRBV10-3|TRBJ1-2|-
CAISPGQGFGYTF
TGTGCCATCAGTCCGGGACAGGGTTTTGGCTACACCTTC
>-|TRBV7-4|TRBJ2-7|-
CASDGSSYEQYF
TGTGCCAGCGACGGGAGCTCCTACGAGCAGTACTTC
>-|TRBV4-2|TRBJ2-7|-
CASSQAGTSFYEQYF
TGTGCCAGCAGCCAGGCCGGGACATCCTTCTACGAGCAGTACTTC
>TRBD1|TRBV6-6|TRBJ2-7|-
CASSPGQAPYEQYF
TGTGCCAGCAGTCCGGGACAGGCCCCCTACGAGCAGTACTTC
>-|TRBV5-1|TRBJ1-1|-
CASSPGRGDTEAFF
TGCGCCAGCAGCCCTGGGCGGGGCGACACTGAAGCTTTCTTT
>-|TRBV7-8|TRBJ1-6|-
CASSLEQLNSPLHF
TGTGCCAGCAGCTTAGAACAGCTCAATTCACCCCTCCACTTT
>-|TRBV2|TRBJ1-2|-
CASSDQGFGYTF
TGTGCCAGCAGTGATCAGGGGTTCGGCTACACCTTC
>-|TRBV18|TRBJ1-1|once
CASSELGEAFF
TGTGCCAGCTCGGAGTTAGGTGAAGCTTTCTTT
>-|TRBV7-3|TRBJ2-3|-
CASKAGPSTDTQYF
TGTGCCAGCAAGGCGGGCCCTAGCACAGATACGCAGTATTTT
>-|TRBV5-5|TRBJ1-1|-
CASSPLTGSGTEAFF
TGTGCCAGCAGCCCGTTAACAGGTTCCGGCACTGAAGCTTTCTTT
>-|TRBV2|TRBJ2-7|-
CASSLASSSYEQYF
TGTGCCAGCAGTTTAGCGTCGAGCTCCTACGAGCAGTACTTC
>-|TRBV29-1|TRBJ2-5|-
CSVSVASQETQYF
TGCAGCGTATCGGTAGCAAGCCAAGAGACCCAGTACTTC
>-|TRBV5-4|TRBJ1-6|-
CASSPRGGASPLHF
TGTGCCAGCAGCCCGAGGGGGGGCGCCTCACCCCTCCACTTT
>TRBD1|TRBV24-1|TRBJ2-3|-
CATSGLGQGSTDTQYF
TGTGCCACCAGTGGCCTGGGACAGGGGAGCACAGATACGCAGTATTTT
>-|TRBV27|TRBJ1-1|-
CASSFGPDTEAFF
TGTGCCAGCAGTTTTGGTCCGGACACTGAAGCTTTCTTT
>-|TRBV6-4|TRBJ2-2|-
CASRRSGVNKWGPNTGELFF
TGTGCCAGCAGAAGAAGCGGGGTGAACAAGTGGGGGCCGAACACCGGGGAGCTGTTTTTT
>TRBD1|TRBV6-1|TRBJ1-2|-
CASSGAMGQGGYGYTF
TGTGCCAGCAGTGGAGCAATGGGACAGGGGGGCTATGGCTACACCTTC
>-|TRBV11-2|TRBJ1-6|-
CASSFVGGSLPPSNSPLHF
TGTGCCAGCAGCTTTGTTGGAGGGTCCCTTCCACCCAGCAATTCACCCCTCCACTTT
>TRBD2|TRBV11-2|TRBJ2-1|-
CASSQLAGAYNEQFF
TGTGCCAGCAGCCAGCTAGCGGGGGCCTACAATGAGCAGTTCTTC